This T cell receptor beta chain came from a study of blood T cell repertoires in COVID-19 (dated by TCRdb to the early 2020s). In the study overall: Samples covering the acute and convalescent phases of COVID-19 were provided by collaborators in the United States, Italy and Spain. The prospective study material was composed of cDNA or gDNA derived from T cells, B-cell-depleted T cells, or PBMCs. Deeply sampled blood TCRbeta repertoires from subjects exposed to, actively infected with, or recovered from COVID-19 were included in the dataset. A de-identified subject ID, COVID-19 status, age in years and sex were almost always included in the sample metadata. Where available, HLA class I and class II types were taken from metadata supplied by the sample provider and were not determined by assay-based typing. Samples came from the ongoing ImmuneRACE study (first 160 participants) plus 1,254 subjects from 6 global collaborators. The repertoires were released in a freely available public database meant as a resource for research on the immune response to SARS-CoV-2. Overall results and qualifications from the work: Clinical and demographic metadata were provided uncurated, with the amount varying by source and participant.

Each collaborating institution followed its own protocols to collect whole blood in K2EDTA tubes. For TCRbeta analysis, collaborators shipped samples as frozen whole blood, isolated PBMCs, or DNA extracted from either of those sample types. TCRbeta CDR3 regions were amplified from genomic DNA by means of the immunoSEQ Assay, a bias-controlled multiplex PCR. The paper's processing steps were these. Within the assay, amplification of reference gene primers was used to estimate how many nucleated cells each sample contained. Sequence reads were collapsed and filtered to measure the absolute abundance of every unique TCRbeta CDR3 rearrangement. For each sample, productive Simpson clonality was calculated by taking the square root of Simpson's diversity index across productive rearrangements. Held by TCRdb, this immuneACCESS table contains in-frame sequences only and omits some clones. Under half of the omission traces to an unresolved V gene where checked; the cause of the rest is unknown. V, J and clone size were drawn from that table, and D and trimming were deduced from the DNA. This sample is represented by more than 35,000 clones; about 83% of them were singletons. The ten top clones hold approximately 43% of the sample.

As for this clone: The antigen it recognizes is unknown. Per-nucleotide qualities are absent, and no much larger clonotype sits a single base away.

The junction carries 7 bases between V and J, which are trimmed by 6 bases and 5 bases respectively. The CDR3 starts with the cysteine, ends with the phenylalanine, and has 12 residues. The retained sequence is limited to the CDR3, 36 bases, with the frame set at the first base. The germline V gene (reference sequence) yields LNHDA for CDR1 and SQIVND for CDR2. This clonotype originated in a woman of 80 years or more with acute or convalescent COVID-19. The chain is encoded by TRBV19 joined to TRBJ2-2; there is no confident call for the D gene. Sequences were obtained from peripheral blood. DNA sequence: TGTGCCAGTAGGGCTAGAACCGGGGAGCTGTTTTTT. This is translated as CASRARTGELFF.